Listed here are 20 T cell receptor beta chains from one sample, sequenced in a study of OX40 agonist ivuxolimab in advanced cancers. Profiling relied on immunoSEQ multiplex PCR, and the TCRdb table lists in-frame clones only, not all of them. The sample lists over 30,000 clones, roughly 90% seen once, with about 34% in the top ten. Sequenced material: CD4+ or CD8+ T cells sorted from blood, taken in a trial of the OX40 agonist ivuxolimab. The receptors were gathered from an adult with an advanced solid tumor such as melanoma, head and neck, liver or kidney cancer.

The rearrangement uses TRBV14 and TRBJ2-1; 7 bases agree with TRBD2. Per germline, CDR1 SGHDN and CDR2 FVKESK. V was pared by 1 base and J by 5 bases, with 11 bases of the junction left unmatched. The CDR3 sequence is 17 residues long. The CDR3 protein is CASSQGLLLAYHNEQFF. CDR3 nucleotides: TGTGCCAGCAGCCAAGGTTTGTTACTAGCGTATCACAATGAGCAGTTCTTC.

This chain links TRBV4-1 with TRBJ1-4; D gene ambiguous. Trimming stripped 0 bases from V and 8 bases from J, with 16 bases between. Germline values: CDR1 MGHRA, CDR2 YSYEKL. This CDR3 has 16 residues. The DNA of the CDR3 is TGCGCCAGCAGCCAAGATCTCATTTCCTATAGGGAAAAACTGTTTTTT. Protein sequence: CASSQDLISYREKLFF.

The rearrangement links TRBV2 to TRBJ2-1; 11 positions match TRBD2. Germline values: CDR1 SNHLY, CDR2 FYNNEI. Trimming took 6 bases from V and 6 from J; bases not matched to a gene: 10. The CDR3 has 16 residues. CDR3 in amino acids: CASRVLAGDPSNEQFF. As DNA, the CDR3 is TGTGCCAGCAGGGTACTAGCGGGGGACCCTTCCAATGAGCAGTTCTTC.

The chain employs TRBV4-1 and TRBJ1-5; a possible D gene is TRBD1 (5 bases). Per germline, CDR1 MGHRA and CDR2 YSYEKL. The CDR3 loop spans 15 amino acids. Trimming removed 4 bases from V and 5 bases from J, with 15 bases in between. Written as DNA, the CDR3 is TGCGCCAGCAGCCCGGGGCACACCGGGGATCAGCCCCAGCATTTT. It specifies CASSPGHTGDQPQHF.

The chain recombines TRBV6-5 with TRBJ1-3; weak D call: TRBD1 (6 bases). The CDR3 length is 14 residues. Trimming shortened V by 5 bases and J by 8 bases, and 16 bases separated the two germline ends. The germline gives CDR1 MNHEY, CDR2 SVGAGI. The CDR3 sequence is CASSPGEVSDTIYF. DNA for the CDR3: TGTGCCAGCAGTCCAGGGGAGGTCTCAGACACCATATATTTT.

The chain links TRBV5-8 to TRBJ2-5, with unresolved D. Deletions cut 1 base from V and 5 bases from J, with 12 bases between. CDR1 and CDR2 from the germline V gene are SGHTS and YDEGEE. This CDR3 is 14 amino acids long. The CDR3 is CASSLYRSVETQYF. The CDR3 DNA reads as TGTGCCAGCAGCTTGTATAGGTCTGTGGAGACCCAGTACTTC.

The CDR3 loop is CASRTDPRQGLRAEAFF. DNA of the CDR3: TGTGCCAGCAGGACCGACCCCCGACAGGGGCTTAGAGCTGAAGCTTTCTTT. The chain has TRBV27 and TRBJ1-1; TRBD1 matches 8 bases. The CDR3 is made up of 17 amino acids. J lost 6 bases, V lost 6 bases, and 18 bases had no gene match. Germline V gene lookup returns CDR1 MNHEY and CDR2 SMNVEV (reference sequence).

CDR3 sequence (DNA): TGTGCCAGCAGCCAAGAACCAGGTTCGGTCGCAGATACGCAGTATTTT. This gives the protein CASSQEPGSVADTQYF. The chain uses TRBV4-2 and TRBJ2-3; D ambiguous. Germline lookup yields CDR1 LGHNA and CDR2 YNFKEQ. V shed 0 bases and J shed 4 bases, with 14 bases lying between them. The CDR3 runs 16 residues.

The CDR3 loop is CASTASGGIQETQYF. The DNA for the CDR3 is TGTGCCAGCACGGCGAGCGGGGGGATACAAGAGACCCAGTACTTC. This chain links TRBV6-6 with TRBJ2-5; 9 bases agree with TRBD2. Looked up from germline, CDR1 is MNHNY and CDR2 is SVGAGI (reference sequence). The junction had 8 bases not matched to a gene; V was cut back by 7 bases and J by 2 bases. The CDR3 consists of 15 residues.

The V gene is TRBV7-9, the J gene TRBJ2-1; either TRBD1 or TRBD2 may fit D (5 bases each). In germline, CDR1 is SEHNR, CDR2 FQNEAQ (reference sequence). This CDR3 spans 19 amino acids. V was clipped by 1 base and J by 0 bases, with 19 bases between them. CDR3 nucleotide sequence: TGTGCCAGCAGCTTAGAATACGGGGCGGGCACTCTCTCCTACAATGAGCAGTTCTTC. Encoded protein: CASSLEYGAGTLSYNEQFF.

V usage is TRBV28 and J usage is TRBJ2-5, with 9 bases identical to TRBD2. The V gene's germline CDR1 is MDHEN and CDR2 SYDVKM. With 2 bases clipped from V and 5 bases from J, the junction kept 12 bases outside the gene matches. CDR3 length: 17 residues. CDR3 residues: CASSLMVAGGRGETQYF. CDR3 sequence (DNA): TGTGCCAGCAGTTTAATGGTAGCTGGCGGGAGGGGGGAGACCCAGTACTTC.

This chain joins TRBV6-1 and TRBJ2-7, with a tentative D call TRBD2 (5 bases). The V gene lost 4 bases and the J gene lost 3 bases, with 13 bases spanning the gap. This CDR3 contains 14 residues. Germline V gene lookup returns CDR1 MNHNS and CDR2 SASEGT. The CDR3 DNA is TGTGCCAGCAGTGGGGTGGGAGTGAACTACGAGCAGTACTTC. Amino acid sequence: CASSGVGVNYEQYF.

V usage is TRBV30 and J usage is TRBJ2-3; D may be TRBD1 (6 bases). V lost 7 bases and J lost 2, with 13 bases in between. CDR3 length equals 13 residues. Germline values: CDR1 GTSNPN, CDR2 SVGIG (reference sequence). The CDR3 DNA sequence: TGTGCCTTGACAGGCCTTAACACAGATACGCAGTATTTT. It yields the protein CALTGLNTDTQYF.

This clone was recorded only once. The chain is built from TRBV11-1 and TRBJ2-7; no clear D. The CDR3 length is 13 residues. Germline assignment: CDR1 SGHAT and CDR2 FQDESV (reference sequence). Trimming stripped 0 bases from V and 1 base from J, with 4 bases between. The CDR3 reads CASSLAGSYEQYF. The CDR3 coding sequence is TGTGCCAGCAGCTTAGCAGGGTCCTACGAGCAGTACTTC.

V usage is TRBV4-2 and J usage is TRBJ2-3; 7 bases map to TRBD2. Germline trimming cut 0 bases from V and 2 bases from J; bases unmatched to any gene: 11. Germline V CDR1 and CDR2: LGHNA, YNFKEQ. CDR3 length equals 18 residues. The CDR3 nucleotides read TGTGCCAGCAGCCAAGATCTCCTAGCGGAGACGTACACAGATACGCAGTATTTT. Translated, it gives CASSQDLLAETYTDTQYF.

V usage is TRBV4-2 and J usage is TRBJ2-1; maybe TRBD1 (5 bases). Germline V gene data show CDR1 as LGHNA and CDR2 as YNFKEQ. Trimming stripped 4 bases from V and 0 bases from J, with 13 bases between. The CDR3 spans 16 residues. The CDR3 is CASSPEQASSYNEQFF. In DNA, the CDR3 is TGTGCCAGCAGCCCCGAACAGGCAAGCTCCTACAATGAGCAGTTCTTC.

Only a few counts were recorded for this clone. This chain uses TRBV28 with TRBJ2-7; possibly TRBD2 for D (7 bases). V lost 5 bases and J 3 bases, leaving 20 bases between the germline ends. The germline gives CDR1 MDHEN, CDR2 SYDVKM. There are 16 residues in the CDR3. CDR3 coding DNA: TGTGCCAGCAGTGGCGTGGGGGCGGGAGAGGGCTACGAGCAGTACTTC. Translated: CASSGVGAGEGYEQYF.

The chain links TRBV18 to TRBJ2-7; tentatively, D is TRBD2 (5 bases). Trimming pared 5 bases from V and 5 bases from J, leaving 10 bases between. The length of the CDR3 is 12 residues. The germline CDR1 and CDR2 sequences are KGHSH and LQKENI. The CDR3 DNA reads TGTGCCAGCTCAACGGGGTTGAACGAGCAGTACTTC. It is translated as CASSTGLNEQYF.

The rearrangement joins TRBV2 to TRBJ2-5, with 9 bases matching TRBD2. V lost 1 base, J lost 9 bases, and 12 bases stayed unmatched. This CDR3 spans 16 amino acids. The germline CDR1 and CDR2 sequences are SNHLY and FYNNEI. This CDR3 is CASSEGGERGAPSQYF. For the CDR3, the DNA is TGTGCCAGCAGTGAAGGAGGGGAGCGGGGGGCCCCGTCCCAGTACTTC.

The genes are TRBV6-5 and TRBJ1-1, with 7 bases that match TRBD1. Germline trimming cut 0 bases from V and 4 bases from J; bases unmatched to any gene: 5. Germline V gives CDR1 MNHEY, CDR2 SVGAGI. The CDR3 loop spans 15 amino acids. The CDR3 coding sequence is TGTGCCAGCAGTTACTCGACAGGGCTTTTCACTGAAGCTTTCTTT. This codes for CASSYSTGLFTEAFF.